The clone carrying this T cell receptor beta chain occurred once. The antigen is unknown. The V and J ends lost 0 bases and 3 bases respectively, with 11 bases between them. Germline V CDR1 and CDR2: SGHRS, YFSETQ. The CDR3 has 15 amino acids. This sample is part of a study of T cell responses to AZD1222 COVID-19 vaccine. Notes on the study in general: Most donors were white British and more were female, and clonal diversity was possibly underestimated. A reported finding is that nearly half of spike-specific TCRs target unmutated variant regions.

The data were produced by immunoSEQ multiplex PCR, yet TCRdb's version contains in-frame clones alone and is incomplete. The sample contains about 140,000 clones, more than 85% of which appear only once. The chain links TRBV5-1 to TRBJ2-3, with a tentative D call TRBD2 (5 bases). This sequence originates from an adult in good health. The source material was peripheral blood, sampled on day 0 of MenACWY control vaccination. The CDR3 bases are TGCGCCAGCAGCTTGGAAGGCAGACTAACAGATACGCAGTATTTT. As protein: CASSLEGRLTDTQYF.